The TCR beta chain under discussion was sequenced for a study of T cells in Graves' hyperthyroidism and ophthalmopathy. Study-wide background: Sampling of peripheral blood happened at initial diagnosis, prior to any treatment. Study-wide results and caveats: In the analysis, a 13 V-J model separated ophthalmopathy from stable hyperthyroidism.

RNA transcripts gave rise to amplified TCR beta CDR3 regions. RT-PCR in the first round (using the HTBI primer set) targeted the TCR CDR3. TCRdb reprocessed the multiplex PCR reads with MiXCR, giving one entry per CDR3 protein. This sample has 700,000 or so distinct CDR3 sequences; 13% to 15% occur once, and the top ten carry around an eighth. Each person with ophthalmopathy scored at least 3 on the Clinical Activity Score, reached NOSPECS grade 4 or higher, and had been ill under 3 months. Lactation, pregnancy, other autoimmune disease or uncontrolled infection excluded patients. This clonotype was observed a few times. Antigen specificity is unknown. V was clipped by 1 base and J by 2 bases, with 16 bases between them. This CDR3 spans 17 amino acids. Germline V gene lookup returns CDR1 MGHDK and CDR2 SYGVNS.

The sample was blood. This chain joins TRBV25-1 and TRBJ2-3; maybe TRBD1 (5 bases). This TCR derives from a woman aged 45-65 years with Graves' ophthalmopathy. CDR3 sequence (DNA): TGTGCCAGCAGTGAATCCGCCGGACACGAACACACAGATACGCAGTATTTT. Translating gives CASSESAGHEHTDTQYF.